This TCR beta chain originates from a study of blood T cell repertoires in COVID-19. Study-level background: Sites in the United States, Italy and Spain provided acute and convalescent COVID-19 samples. Nucleic acid was either cDNA or gDNA, and it came from T cells, B-cell-depleted T cells, or PBMCs.

Original processing notes: Researchers report that nucleated cell counts were estimated from reference gene primer amplification. Method: immunoSEQ multiplex PCR; TCRdb's copy keeps in-frame clones and lacks some. That table supplies the V and J calls and clone size; D and trimming were determined from the DNA. Of some 150,000 clones in the sample, about 80% were seen once. The ends lost 7 bases at V and 4 bases at J; junction bases unmatched: 15. Germline V gene lookup returns CDR1 LNHDA and CDR2 SQIVND (reference sequence). There are 16 residues in the CDR3. The rearrangement joins TRBV19 to TRBJ1-2, with 7 bases aligning to TRBD1. The TCR sequence derives from a woman between 55 and 75 years old with acute or convalescent COVID-19. Sequencing was performed on peripheral blood. The DNA for the CDR3 is TGTGCCAGTACCTCTGGCGGGACAGCGTCCTTCTATGGCTACACCTTC. The encoded protein is CASTSGGTASFYGYTF.